Listed below are T cell receptor beta chains from one sample, sequenced in a study of blood T cell repertoires in COVID-19. Using immunoSEQ multiplex PCR, the repertoire was profiled, and TCRdb retains in-frame clones only, with some absent. This sample has 150,000 to 200,000 clones, with over 70% found just once. The sequenced sample consisted of PBMCs or T cells enriched from blood (not recorded which). The receptors shown here come from a man between 65 and 85 years old who had been exposed to COVID-19. CDR3s include the opening cysteine and the closing phenylalanine or tryptophan. The D gene is left open where the match is weak. Clone size is not always given. Where it is, it says once, few, many or a class for expanded clones.

TRBJ1-4 TRBV5-1 NA TRBD1 CASSVTGEVVEKLFF TGCGCCAGCAGCGTGACAGGGGAAGTAGTCGAAAAACTGTTTTTT
TRBJ1-2 TRBV6-5 NA TRBD1 CASTQGQFYGYTF TGTGCCAGCACCCAGGGACAGTTTTATGGCTACACCTTC
TRBJ2-5 TRBV4-1 NA NA CASSQGGVRRETQYF TGCGCCAGCAGCCAAGGGGGGGTAAGGCGAGAGACCCAGTACTTC
TRBJ1-1 TRBV11-3 few NA CASSPSQGTNTEAFF TGTGCCAGCAGCCCGTCACAGGGCACAAACACTGAAGCTTTCTTT
TRBJ2-1 TRBV2 NA NA CASRPGAQGIDEQFF TGTGCCAGCAGACCAGGGGCCCAGGGGATCGATGAGCAGTTCTTC
TRBJ2-5 TRBV30 NA TRBD2 CASKLQGTIKGLRKQTQYF TGTGCCTCCAAACTGCAGGGAACCATCAAGGGACTAAGGAAACAGACCCAGTACTTC
TRBJ2-1 TRBV7-7 NA TRBD1 CASSLDRVGDEQFF TGTGCCAGCAGCCTCGACAGGGTTGGCGATGAGCAGTTCTTC
TRBJ1-1 TRBV12-3/TRBV12-4 NA NA CASTMVPSAEAFF TGTGCCAGCACCATGGTGCCATCGGCTGAAGCTTTCTTT
TRBJ2-3 TRBV19 NA TRBD2 CASSSKTSNPDTQYF TGTGCCAGTAGTTCCAAGACTAGCAACCCAGATACGCAGTATTTT
TRBJ2-7 TRBV14 NA NA CASSQARPSYEQYF TGTGCCAGCAGCCAAGCCAGGCCGTCCTACGAGCAGTACTTC
TRBJ2-1 TRBV28 NA NA CASSRRQGTEGAEQFF TGTGCCAGCAGTCGGCGACAGGGAACGGAGGGCGCTGAGCAGTTCTTC
TRBJ1-5 TRBV2 NA NA CASSGERFRTPSNQPQHF TGTGCCAGCAGTGGAGAAAGATTCCGGACACCCAGCAATCAGCCCCAGCATTTT
TRBJ1-2 TRBV19 NA NA CASSIIQGDIHGYTF TGTGCCAGTAGTATAATCCAAGGGGACATCCATGGCTACACCTTC
TRBJ1-6 TRBV19 NA TRBD1 CASSTRTGNVGSPLHF TGTGCCAGTAGTACCAGGACAGGGAATGTAGGTTCACCCCTCCACTTT
TRBJ2-2 TRBV6-1 NA NA CASSELHTGELFF TGTGCCAGCAGTGAACTTCACACCGGGGAGCTGTTTTTT
TRBJ1-4 TRBV6-1 NA TRBD1 CASSGLRQGGTNEKLFF TGTGCCAGCAGTGGTCTTCGACAGGGTGGAACTAATGAAAAACTGTTTTTT
TRBJ1-6 TRBV18 NA NA CASSPVSVGAADSPLHF TGTGCCAGCTCACCAGTCAGCGTGGGGGCCGCGGATTCACCCCTCCACTTT
TRBJ2-2 TRBV18 few NA CASSPTQGSTGELFF TGTGCCAGCTCACCAACCCAGGGGAGCACCGGGGAGCTGTTTTTT
TRBJ1-1 TRBV18 once NA CASSPPVKGGGSEAFF TGTGCCAGCTCACCACCGGTCAAGGGAGGGGGGTCTGAAGCTTTCTTT
TRBJ2-3 TRBV2 NA NA CASRDQGGARDTQYF TGTGCCAGCAGGGACCAGGGTGGGGCGAGAGATACGCAGTATTTT
TRBJ2-1 TRBV7-2 NA NA CASRLDRGQFF TGTGCCAGCAGACTAGACCGGGGGCAGTTCTTC
TRBJ1-1 TRBV30 NA TRBD1 CAWSFQGATEAFF TGTGCCTGGAGTTTCCAGGGGGCCACTGAAGCTTTCTTT
TRBJ1-2 TRBV12-3/TRBV12-4 NA NA CASSGGQLGYTF TGTGCCAGCAGTGGGGGCCAGTTAGGCTACACCTTC
TRBJ2-7 TRBV29-1 NA NA CSVEIGSSYEQYF TGCAGCGTTGAGATTGGGAGCTCCTACGAGCAGTACTTC
TRBJ1-2 TRBV7-2 NA NA CASSQPPDKGYTF TGTGCCAGCAGCCAACCACCGGACAAAGGCTACACCTTC
TRBJ2-2 TRBV5-1 once NA CASSGSGQPFGRTGELFF TGCGCCAGCAGCGGAAGCGGGCAACCGTTCGGGCGAACCGGGGAGCTGTTTTTT
TRBJ1-2 TRBV19 NA TRBD1 CASSIGTGGGYTF TGTGCCAGTAGTATCGGGACAGGGGGTGGCTACACCTTC
TRBJ2-2 TRBV28 NA NA CASRIEDSNTGELFF TGTGCCAGTAGAATCGAGGACTCGAACACCGGGGAGCTGTTTTTT
TRBJ2-5 TRBV9 NA TRBD2 CASSPGTSGLETQYF TGTGCCAGCAGCCCCGGGACTAGCGGCTTAGAGACCCAGTACTTC
TRBJ1-1 TRBV28 NA NA CASRSGQYGTEAFF TGTGCCAGCAGAAGTGGACAATACGGCACTGAAGCTTTCTTT
TRBJ2-1 TRBV7-3 NA TRBD2 CASSLLAAGGGGDNEQFF TGTGCCAGCAGCTTATTGGCAGCGGGGGGCGGAGGAGACAATGAGCAGTTCTTC
TRBJ2-2 TRBV3-1/TRBV3-2 NA NA CASSLLAGGELFF TGTGCCAGCAGCCTCCTCGCGGGCGGGGAGCTGTTTTTT
TRBJ1-2 TRBV4-1 NA TRBD1 CASSHSATGTYGYTF TGCGCCAGCAGCCACTCCGCGACAGGGACCTATGGCTACACCTTC
TRBJ1-1 TRBV6-5 NA NA CASSWGPEEAFF TGTGCCAGCAGTTGGGGCCCCGAAGAAGCTTTCTTT
TRBJ2-1 TRBV11-3 NA NA CASSLAGMNEQFF TGTGCCAGCAGCTTAGCCGGGATGAATGAGCAGTTCTTC
TRBJ2-5 TRBV7-9 NA TRBD1 CASSHGQATTQYF TGTGCCAGCAGCCACGGACAGGCCACGACCCAGTACTTC
TRBJ2-1 TRBV14 NA NA CASSQLQDSLYNEQFF TGTGCCAGCAGCCAACTTCAGGACTCTTTATACAATGAGCAGTTCTTC
TRBJ1-4 TRBV19 NA TRBD1 CASKGRGQEEKLFF TGTGCCAGTAAAGGGAGGGGACAGGAGGAAAAACTGTTTTTT
TRBJ2-1 TRBV5-4 many NA CASSLVGGNEQFF TGTGCCAGCAGCTTGGTAGGGGGTAATGAGCAGTTCTTC
TRBJ2-2 TRBV5-1 NA TRBD1 CASTSRTGGTGGELFF TGCGCCAGCACCTCGAGAACAGGGGGCACGGGCGGGGAGCTGTTTTTT
TRBJ2-3 TRBV4-1 NA TRBD2 CASSQESGGSIWDTQYF TGCGCCAGCAGCCAAGAGTCGGGAGGGAGTATTTGGGATACGCAGTATTTT
TRBJ1-4 TRBV3-1/TRBV3-2 NA NA CASSQGQSKNLNEKLFF TGTGCCAGCAGCCAAGGTCAGTCGAAAAATCTGAATGAAAAACTGTTTTTT
TRBJ2-1 TRBV19 NA NA CASRETILPNNEQFF TGTGCCAGTAGGGAGACTATCCTCCCCAACAATGAGCAGTTCTTC
TRBJ1-6 TRBV7-2 NA TRBD1 CASSWDRSPLHF TGTGCCAGCAGCTGGGACAGATCACCCCTCCACTTT
TRBJ1-5 TRBV16 few NA CASNSYRQISNQPQHF TGTGCCAGCAACTCTTACAGACAGATTAGCAATCAGCCCCAGCATTTT
TRBJ1-6 TRBV6-5 once NA CASTLEVWPLHF TGTGCCAGCACCCTGGAGGTTTGGCCCCTCCACTTT
TRBJ1-5 TRBV5-1 NA NA CASKRAGFPQHF TGCGCCAGCAAAAGGGCAGGGTTTCCCCAGCATTTT
TRBJ1-2 TRBV5-1 NA NA CASSSRRANYGYTF TGCGCCAGCAGCTCTAGACGGGCTAACTATGGCTACACCTTC
TRBJ2-7 TRBV25-1 NA TRBD2 CASSGLAGEIGYEQYF TGTGCCAGCTCCGGACTAGCGGGAGAGATTGGCTACGAGCAGTACTTC
TRBJ2-1 TRBV5-4 NA NA CASSLPSRSDEQFF TGTGCCAGCAGCTTGCCCTCTAGGTCTGATGAGCAGTTCTTC
TRBJ1-2 TRBV30 NA TRBD1 CAWSQTRQGLGGYTF TGTGCCTGGAGCCAAACCCGACAGGGGCTTGGAGGCTACACCTTC
TRBJ1-4 TRBV5-1 NA TRBD1 CASSLQGAPGEKLFF TGCGCCAGCAGCCTACAGGGGGCGCCGGGAGAAAAACTGTTTTTT
TRBJ2-7 TRBV19 once NA CASSAGTTYEQYF TGTGCCAGTAGTGCCGGGACAACATACGAGCAGTACTTC
TRBJ2-3 TRBV10-2 NA TRBD2 CAAGAGGAPDTQYF TGCGCCGCGGGAGCGGGGGGGGCCCCTGATACGCAGTATTTT
TRBJ1-1 TRBV12-5 NA NA CASGLVGRGTEAFF TGTGCTAGTGGTTTGGTGGGCAGGGGCACTGAAGCTTTCTTT
TRBJ2-2 TRBV7-2 NA TRBD2 CASSFRGAGELFF TGTGCCAGCAGCTTCCGGGGGGCCGGGGAGCTGTTTTTT
TRBJ2-2 TRBV6-6 NA NA CASSLLGDTGELFF TGTGCCAGTTCTCTTTTAGGGGACACCGGGGAGCTGTTTTTT
TRBJ2-4 TRBV3-1/TRBV3-2 NA NA CASSQDWPGLPLAKNIQYF TGTGCCAGCAGCCAAGATTGGCCGGGACTCCCCCTAGCCAAAAACATTCAGTACTTC
TRBJ2-5 TRBV19 NA TRBD2 CASGPGLAGGLAQYF TGTGCCAGTGGGCCGGGACTAGCGGGAGGCTTGGCCCAGTACTTC